The next 32 T cell receptor beta chains were all read from a single sample in a study of T cell responses to AZD1222 COVID-19 vaccine. Libraries were prepared by immunoSEQ multiplex PCR; TCRdb keeps only in-frame clonotypes and omits some of them. The table includes about 94,000 clones, around nine tenths detected once. The sequencing used peripheral blood, collected on day 0 of AZD1222 vaccination. The receptors shown here come from an adult in good health.

This clone was recorded once. CDR3 amino acids: CASSPRQVNTEAFF. CDR3 sequence (DNA): TGTGCCAGCAGCCCCAGACAGGTGAACACTGAAGCTTTCTTT. The V call is TRBV4-2, the J call TRBJ1-1, with D possibly being TRBD1 (6 bases). Trimming took 4 bases from V and 0 from J, leaving 9 bases between them. Per the germline V gene, CDR1 is LGHNA and CDR2 is YNFKEQ. This CDR3 comprises 14 residues.

The chain recombines TRBV2 with TRBJ1-1, with a weak D call TRBD1 (5 bases). This CDR3 is 12 amino acids long. From germline, CDR1 is SNHLY and CDR2 FYNNEI. Trimming stripped 6 bases from V and 6 bases from J, with 11 bases between. As DNA, the CDR3 is TGTGCCAGCAGGGGGGTATTCTCTGAAGCTTTCTTT. Protein: CASRGVFSEAFF.

The chain uses TRBV6-1 and TRBJ2-7; D is unresolved. Germline CDR1 MNHNS, CDR2 SASEGT. Trimming removed 0 bases at V and 2 bases at J, with 11 bases between. CDR3 length: 15 amino acids. CDR3 DNA sequence: TGTGCCAGCAGTGAAGCGCCCCATGACCCCTACGAGCAGTACTTC. It translates to CASSEAPHDPYEQYF.

The chain joins TRBV7-3 to TRBJ2-1; 13 bases fit TRBD2. Unmatched junction bases numbered 6, after V lost 4 bases and J lost 3 bases. Looked up from germline, CDR1 is SGHTA and CDR2 is FQGTGA. The CDR3 consists of 17 residues. CDR3 bases: TGTGCCAGCAGCTACGCCGGGACTAGCGGGATCTACAATGAGCAGTTCTTC. As protein: CASSYAGTSGIYNEQFF.

This chain uses TRBV7-3 with TRBJ1-1, with D tentatively TRBD1 (5 bases). The V and J ends lost 6 bases and 0 bases respectively, with 8 bases between them. Germline loops: CDR1 SGHTA, CDR2 FQGTGA. The CDR3 length is 13 residues. CDR3 nucleotides: TGTGCCAGCAGAGGGGACCTGAACACTGAAGCTTTCTTT. It codes for CASRGDLNTEAFF. The full variable domain, with the rest looked up from reference TRBV7-3 and TRBJ1-1, is GAGVSQTPSNKVTEKGKYVELRCDPISGHTALYWYRQSLGQGPEFLIYFQGTGAADDSGLPNDRFFAVRPEGSVSTLKIQRTERGDSAVYLCASRGDLNTEAFFGQGTRLTVV.

The rearrangement links TRBV3-1 (or the pseudogene TRBV3-2) to TRBJ2-7, with 10 bases aligning to TRBD2. This CDR3 is built from 17 residues. Trimming at V came to 2 bases and at J to 7 bases, leaving 14 bases not matched to a gene. CDR1 is LGHDT and CDR2 is YNNKEL in the germline V gene (reference sequence). CDR3 amino acids: CASSQTPGLAGAREQYF. Written as DNA, the CDR3 is TGTGCCAGCAGCCAAACCCCGGGGCTAGCGGGGGCTCGGGAGCAGTACTTC.

This chain connects TRBV5-1 to TRBJ1-3; D is unclear. V shed 1 base and J shed 2 bases, with 10 bases lying between them. This CDR3 has 15 residues. CDR1 SGHRS and CDR2 YFSETQ come from the germline V gene. In DNA form, the CDR3 reads TGCGCCAGCAGCTTGAATGGCATCCCTGGAAACACCATATATTTT. It specifies CASSLNGIPGNTIYF.

This clone has only a few counts. The V gene is TRBV9, the J gene TRBJ2-7; D is ambiguous. Germline CDR1 reads SGDLS; CDR2 reads YYNGEE. The CDR3 extends over 15 amino acids. V was pared by 2 bases and J by 1 base, with 13 bases between. The CDR3 DNA follows: TGTGCCAGCAGCGTTGTTAGTGACGGATCCTACGAGCAGTACTTC. This encodes CASSVVSDGSYEQYF.

The chain combines TRBV9 with TRBJ2-7; 10 nucleotides line up with TRBD2. There are 15 residues in the CDR3. The germline CDR1 and CDR2 sequences are SGDLS and YYNGEE. With V trimmed by 4 bases and J by 4 bases, 8 bases remained unmatched. The CDR3 reads CASSPSLAGVYEQYF. The CDR3 nucleotides read TGTGCCAGCAGCCCCAGTCTAGCGGGGGTATACGAGCAGTACTTC.

The chain uses TRBV21-1 and TRBJ2-7. TRBV21-1 is a known pseudogene. The CDR3 loop spans 15 amino acids. This chain's CDR3 is CASSRDGHWSYEQYF. The DNA of the CDR3 is TGTGCCAGCAGCCGGGACGGCCATTGGAGCTACGAGCAGTACTTC.

With regard to this clone: Other DNA sequences in this specimen translate into the identical CDR3. The genes are TRBV19 and TRBJ2-7; 9 bases map to TRBD1. The CDR3 loop spans 15 amino acids. Losses at the gene ends were 6 bases for V and 2 bases for J; bases not matched to a gene: 8. Germline lookup yields CDR1 LNHDA and CDR2 SQIVND (reference sequence). This chain's CDR3 is CASSIRGQGTYEQYF. The CDR3, as DNA: TGTGCCAGTAGCATCCGGGGACAGGGTACCTACGAGCAGTACTTC. The full variable domain, with the rest looked up from reference TRBV19 and TRBJ2-7, is DGGITQSPKYLFRKEGQNVTLSCEQNLNHDAMYWYRQDPGQGLRLIYYSQIVNDFQKGDIAEGYSVSREKKESFPLTVTSAQKNPTAFYLCASSIRGQGTYEQYFGPGTRLTVT.

The gene calls are TRBV6-1 and TRBJ1-4, with TRBD1 identical over 8 bases. V lost 1 base and J lost 5; bases outside the gene matches: 6. The CDR3 is 16 amino acids. The germline CDR1 and CDR2 sequences are MNHNS and SASEGT. The CDR3 protein is CASSEGVGQGNEKLFF. In DNA, the CDR3 is TGTGCCAGCAGTGAAGGGGTCGGACAGGGAAATGAAAAACTGTTTTTT.

The chain is built from TRBV6-1 and TRBJ1-5; the D gene is possibly TRBD1 (5 bases). V was pared by 0 bases and J by 5 bases, with 11 bases between. Germline values: CDR1 MNHNS, CDR2 SASEGT. This CDR3 comprises 15 residues. This CDR3 reads CASSEAGGKDQPQHF. The CDR3 DNA is TGTGCCAGCAGTGAAGCTGGGGGGAAGGATCAGCCCCAGCATTTT.

The chain couples TRBV6-5 to TRBJ2-7, with D tentatively TRBD1 (8 bases). Germline V lookup: CDR1 MNHEY, CDR2 SVGAGI. This CDR3 is 15 amino acids long. V was shortened by 6 bases and J by 4 bases, with 19 bases between the two germline ends. The DNA for the CDR3 is TGTGCCAGCAGCACAGGGGGGGCGCGATGGTACGAGCAGTACTTC. Its protein product is CASSTGGARWYEQYF.

V gene TRBV7-2 combines with J gene TRBJ1-5; D is possibly TRBD1 (6 bases). Trimming removed 6 bases from V and 3 bases from J, with 12 bases in between. Germline values: CDR1 SGHTA, CDR2 FQGNSA. The CDR3 is 14 amino acids. The CDR3 bases are TGTGCCAGCAGTCAGGACAGAGTCAATCAGCCCCAGCATTTT. Amino acids: CASSQDRVNQPQHF.

The chain has TRBV27 and TRBJ2-1, with D perhaps matching TRBD2 (6 bases). The CDR3 extends over 15 amino acids. CDR1 MNHEY and CDR2 SMNVEV come from the germline V gene (reference sequence). The V end lost 10 bases, the J end lost 8 bases, and 24 bases lay between the germline ends. CDR3 nucleotide sequence: TGTGCCACCGCTCGGGAGCGGCTTCAAGACTATGAGCAGTTCTTC. Amino acids: CATARERLQDYEQFF.

The J gene is TRBJ1-2, the V gene TRBV7-2, with D hard to call. This CDR3 spans 15 amino acids. The germline V and J ends were trimmed by 1 base and 6 bases, with 15 bases remaining between them. Germline V gene data show CDR1 as SGHTA and CDR2 as FQGNSA. Here the CDR3 reads CASSLVGNQGHGYTF. The CDR3 region has the DNA TGTGCCAGCAGCTTAGTCGGGAATCAAGGACATGGCTACACCTTC.

J is TRBJ2-2 and V is TRBV2; D might be TRBD1 (5 bases). Germline V gene data show CDR1 as SNHLY and CDR2 as FYNNEI. The CDR3 is made up of 14 amino acids. Trimming stripped 5 bases from V and 7 bases from J, with 14 bases between. The DNA for the CDR3 is TGTGCCAGCAGTCCGACAGTTTTGATCGGGGAGCTGTTTTTT. This gives the protein CASSPTVLIGELFF.

The V call is TRBV28, the J call TRBJ1-4; weak D call: TRBD1 (6 bases). CDR1 and CDR2 (germline): MDHEN, SYDVKM. V shed 5 bases and J shed 4 bases, with 11 bases lying between them. The CDR3 covers 14 residues. CDR3 in amino acids: CASSPGQFNEKLFF. CDR3 DNA: TGTGCCAGCAGTCCCGGACAGTTTAATGAAAAACTGTTTTTT.

The V call is TRBV30, the J call TRBJ1-4, with 7 nucleotides matching TRBD1. This CDR3 comprises 13 residues. CDR1 GTSNPN and CDR2 SVGIG come from the germline V gene (reference sequence). V was pared by 3 bases and J by 8 bases, with 6 bases of the junction left unmatched. CDR3 bases: TGTGCCTGGAGGGGACAGAAGGGGGAAAAACTGTTTTTT. It translates to CAWRGQKGEKLFF.

V and J are TRBV5-1 and TRBJ2-7, with no clear D. The V end was cut by 0 bases, the J end by 0 bases, with 7 bases between. This CDR3 is 14 amino acids long. Germline V lookup: CDR1 SGHRS, CDR2 YFSETQ. CDR3 loop: CASSLEVSSYEQYF. The CDR3 DNA follows: TGCGCCAGCAGCTTGGAAGTAAGCTCCTACGAGCAGTACTTC.

This chain joins TRBV19 and TRBJ1-1; 11 nucleotides line up with TRBD1. Germline V gene lookup returns CDR1 LNHDA and CDR2 SQIVND (reference sequence). Trimming at V came to 4 bases and at J to 3 bases, leaving 1 base not matched to a gene. The CDR3 loop spans 14 amino acids. DNA of the CDR3: TGTGCCAGTAGTAGGGACAGGGGGGACACTGAAGCTTTCTTT. Its translation: CASSRDRGDTEAFF. Full variable domain (outside the CDR3, taken from reference TRBV19 and TRBJ1-1): DGGITQSPKYLFRKEGQNVTLSCEQNLNHDAMYWYRQDPGQGLRLIYYSQIVNDFQKGDIAEGYSVSREKKESFPLTVTSAQKNPTAFYLCASSRDRGDTEAFFGQGTRLTVV.

This chain uses TRBV30 with TRBJ2-3, with 8 bases fitting TRBD2. CDR1 GTSNPN and CDR2 SVGIG come from the germline V gene (reference sequence). CDR3 length: 15 residues. V was clipped by 3 bases and J by 3 bases; unmatched bases: 8. DNA for the CDR3: TGTGCCTGGAGCTACCTCGGCGGGGGGACAGATACGCAGTATTTT. It is translated as CAWSYLGGGTDTQYF.

J is TRBJ1-2 and V is TRBV11-2; unclear D gene. This CDR3 comprises 13 residues. V lost 1 base and J lost 4, with 7 bases in between. Germline V gives CDR1 SGHAT, CDR2 FQNNGV. The CDR3 bases are TGTGCCAGCAGCTTAGCACCTAGCTATGGCTACACCTTC. Protein product: CASSLAPSYGYTF.

The rearrangement joins TRBV5-1 to TRBJ1-1; tentatively, D is TRBD1 (5 bases). Trimming removed 2 bases from V and 5 bases from J, with 13 bases in between. CDR1 and CDR2 (germline): SGHRS, YFSETQ. CDR3 length: 14 amino acids. CDR3 DNA sequence: TGCGCCAGCAGCTTTATAGGGGAGGATACTGAAGCTTTCTTT. Amino acid sequence: CASSFIGEDTEAFF.

This chain connects TRBV6-5 to TRBJ2-2; D possibly corresponds to TRBD1 (5 bases). Germline lookup yields CDR1 MNHEY and CDR2 SVGAGI. Trimming took off 0 bases at V and 1 base at J, with 9 bases between the two ends. The CDR3 length is 16 residues. CDR3: CASSYSETENTGELFF. In DNA, the CDR3 is TGTGCCAGCAGTTACTCGGAGACAGAGAACACCGGGGAGCTGTTTTTT.

The chain couples TRBV12-3 or TRBV12-4 to TRBJ1-1; D is undetermined. V gave up 6 bases and J gave up 7 bases, with 15 bases separating them. The CDR3 runs 13 residues. The CDR3: CASRSSNNNEAFF. The DNA for the CDR3 is TGTGCCAGCAGAAGCTCTAATAATAATGAAGCTTTCTTT.

CDR3 in DNA: TGTGCCAGCAGTCCAGGACGGCTGAACACCGGGGAGCTGTTTTTT. Encoded protein: CASSPGRLNTGELFF. J is TRBJ2-2 and V is TRBV6-2 or TRBV6-3, with D unresolved. There are 15 residues in the CDR3. Trimming shortened V by 5 bases and J by 1 base, and 11 bases separated the two germline ends. The V gene's germline CDR1 is MNHEY and CDR2 SVGEGT.

The chain carries TRBV18 and TRBJ1-3, with D possibly TRBD1 on 5 matching bases. The ends were cut back, 0 bases at V and 0 bases at J, with 9 bases in the middle. Germline V lookup: CDR1 KGHSH, CDR2 LQKENI. CDR3 length: 16 residues. The CDR3 loop is CASSPPGRPSGNTIYF. In nucleotides, the CDR3 is TGTGCCAGCTCACCACCGGGACGGCCCTCTGGAAACACCATATATTTT.

The chain employs TRBV28 and TRBJ1-3, with D possibly being TRBD1 (5 bases). The germline V and J ends were trimmed by 2 bases and 4 bases, with 9 bases remaining between them. The CDR3 is 14 residues long. The germline V gene encodes CDR1 MDHEN and CDR2 SYDVKM. The CDR3 nucleotides are TGTGCCAGCAGTTTACAGGGTAACGGAAACACCATATATTTT. It is translated as CASSLQGNGNTIYF.

As to this clone: A read error may produce the germline difference seen at one junction end. The chain recombines TRBV6-6 with TRBJ1-5, with D tentatively TRBD1 (6 bases). The CDR3 has 15 amino acids. Germline values: CDR1 MNHNY, CDR2 SVGAGI (reference sequence). CDR3 DNA sequence: TGTGCTAGCAGTTACGCCCGGGGGCGGAATCAGCCCCAGCATTTT. It encodes CASSYARGRNQPQHF.

The V gene is TRBV3-1 (or the pseudogene TRBV3-2), the J gene TRBJ1-6; D gene ambiguous. The CDR3 is made up of 12 amino acids. Trimming removed 5 bases at V and 16 bases at J, with 15 bases between. The germline V gene encodes CDR1 LGHDT and CDR2 YNNKEL (reference sequence). The CDR3 sequence is CASSGEAGLLHF. The CDR3 nucleotides are TGTGCCAGCAGCGGGGAGGCTGGCCTTCTCCACTTT.